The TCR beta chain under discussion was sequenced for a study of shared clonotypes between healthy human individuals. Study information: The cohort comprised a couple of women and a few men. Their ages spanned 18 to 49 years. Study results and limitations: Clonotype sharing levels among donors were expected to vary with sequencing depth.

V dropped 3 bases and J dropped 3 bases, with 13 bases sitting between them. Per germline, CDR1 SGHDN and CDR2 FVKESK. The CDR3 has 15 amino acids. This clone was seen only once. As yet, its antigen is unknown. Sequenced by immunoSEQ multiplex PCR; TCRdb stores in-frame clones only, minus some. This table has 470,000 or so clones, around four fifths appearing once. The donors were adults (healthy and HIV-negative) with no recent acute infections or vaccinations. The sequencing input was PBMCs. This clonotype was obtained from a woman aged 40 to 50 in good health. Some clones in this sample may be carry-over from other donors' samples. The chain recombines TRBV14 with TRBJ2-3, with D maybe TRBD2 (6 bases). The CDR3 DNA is TGTGCCAGCAGCCAGGTTAGCGGAGCGACAGATACGCAGTATTTT. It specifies CASSQVSGATDTQYF. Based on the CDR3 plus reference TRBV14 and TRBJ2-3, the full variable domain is EAGVTQFPSHSVIEKGQTVTLRCDPISGHDNLYWYRRVMGKEIKFLLHFVKESKQDESGMPNNRFLAERTGGTYSTLKVQPAELEDSGVYFCASSQVSGATDTQYFGPGTRLTVL.